One sample yielded the 17 T cell receptor beta chains listed below, sequenced in a study of OX40 agonist ivuxolimab in advanced cancers. This table comes from immunoSEQ multiplex PCR, and its TCRdb copy is limited to in-frame clones, with some not included. Seen here are tens of thousands of clones, around 83% observed once, and the top ten hold 1.4%. The specimen comprised CD4+ or CD8+ T cells sorted from blood, sampled in a trial of the OX40 agonist ivuxolimab. The receptors were sampled from an adult with an advanced solid tumor such as melanoma, head and neck, liver or kidney cancer.

This sequence joins TRBV2 and TRBJ2-3; no clear D gene. Per germline, CDR1 SNHLY and CDR2 FYNNEI. The CDR3 length is 11 residues. V was clipped by 6 bases and J by 6 bases, with 7 bases between them. CDR3 residues: CASSPWDTQYF. The DNA for the CDR3 is TGTGCCAGCAGCCCTTGGGATACGCAGTATTTT.

J is TRBJ1-3 and V is TRBV19; the match to TRBD1 covers 9 bases. The CDR3 is 16 amino acids. V shed 6 bases, J shed 3 bases, and the junction held 9 bases outside the gene matches. Germline CDR1 LNHDA, CDR2 SQIVND (reference sequence). The CDR3 is CASRRQGEMFGNTIYF. The DNA for the CDR3 is TGTGCCAGTAGACGACAGGGGGAAATGTTTGGAAACACCATATATTTT.

This rearrangement joins TRBV6-5 to TRBJ1-1; possible D gene TRBD1, 5 bases. The CDR3 loop spans 12 amino acids. The V gene lost 6 bases and the J gene lost 11 bases, with 16 bases spanning the gap. Germline lookup yields CDR1 MNHEY and CDR2 SVGAGI. The CDR3, as DNA: TGTGCCAGCAGGAAACTCGCGGGGGTCGCTTTCTTT. Translation gives CASRKLAGVAFF.

The chain carries TRBV7-9 and TRBJ1-5; no clear D gene. The length of the CDR3 is 11 residues. Trimming shortened V by 4 bases and J by 9 bases, and 7 bases separated the two germline ends. Germline V CDR1 and CDR2: SEHNR, FQNEAQ (reference sequence). DNA for the CDR3: TGTGCCAGCAGCTGGGTAGGGCCCCAGCATTTT. Encoded protein: CASSWVGPQHF.

The chain links TRBV5-4 to TRBJ1-1; the match to TRBD1 covers 11 bases. V shed 2 bases and J 2 bases; nucleotides not matched to a gene: 5. Germline V gene lookup returns CDR1 SGHNT and CDR2 YYREEE (reference sequence). The CDR3 runs 16 residues. CDR3 in amino acids: CASSFKGTGGNTEAFF. CDR3 nucleotides: TGTGCCAGCAGCTTTAAGGGGACAGGGGGTAACACTGAAGCTTTCTTT.

The gene calls are TRBV18 and TRBJ1-3; D remains unclear. The V gene's germline CDR1 is KGHSH and CDR2 LQKENI. Trimming stripped 2 bases from V and 4 bases from J, with 0 bases between. This CDR3 contains 11 residues. CDR3 DNA sequence: TGTGCCAGCTCACCAGGAAACACCATATATTTT. This codes for CASSPGNTIYF.

The V gene is TRBV10-1, the J gene TRBJ2-5; 10 bases map to TRBD1. There are 15 residues in the CDR3. The V and J ends lost 6 bases and 1 base, in that order; junction bases with no gene match: 5. Per germline, CDR1 WNHNN and CDR2 SYGVQD (reference sequence). In DNA, the CDR3 is TGCGCCAGCAGCTCGGGACAGGGGCCCCAAGAGACCCAGTACTTC. It codes for CASSSGQGPQETQYF.

The chain is built from TRBV18 and TRBJ2-7; possibly TRBD1 or TRBD2 for D (6 bases each). The V and J ends lost 0 bases and 1 base respectively, with 10 bases between them. Germline CDR1 is KGHSH and CDR2 is LQKENI. The CDR3 is 15 amino acids. This CDR3 is CASSPPTGRSYEQYF. CDR3 bases: TGTGCCAGCTCACCACCTACAGGGAGGTCCTACGAGCAGTACTTC.

This chain links TRBV13 with TRBJ1-5; D might be TRBD1 (5 bases). This CDR3 comprises 15 residues. Trimming shortened V by 4 bases and J by 7 bases, and 17 bases separated the two germline ends. The germline V gene has CDR1 PRHDT and CDR2 FYEKMQ (reference sequence). The CDR3 bases are TGTGCCAGCAGCTCCGGGACCCCGGGGCAACAGCCCCAGCATTTT. Translating it yields CASSSGTPGQQPQHF.

Here the CDR3 reads CASSSSSHGYTF. In DNA form, the CDR3 reads TGTGCCAGCAGCTCCTCCTCTCATGGCTACACCTTC. This chain joins TRBV7-9 and TRBJ1-2; no reliable D call. Trimming cost V 4 bases and J 6 bases, with 9 bases left between them. The CDR3 extends over 12 amino acids. CDR1 is SEHNR and CDR2 is FQNEAQ in the germline V gene (reference sequence). The entire variable domain, with the rest obtained from reference TRBV7-9 and TRBJ1-2, is as follows: DTGVSQNPRHKITKRGQNVTFRCDPISEHNRLYWYRQTLGQGPEFLTYFQNEAQLEKSRLLSDRFSAERPKGSFSTLEIQRTEQGDSAMYLCASSSSSHGYTFGSGTRLTVV.

The chain couples TRBV4-1 to TRBJ2-3; TRBD2 agrees at 11 bases. CDR3 length: 16 amino acids. Per the germline V gene, CDR1 is MGHRA and CDR2 is YSYEKL. Germline trimming cut 5 bases from V and 5 bases from J; bases unmatched to any gene: 9. CDR3 bases: TGCGCCAGCAGCACAGGGACTAGCGGAGCAGGAGATACGCAGTATTTT. Residues: CASSTGTSGAGDTQYF.

The V call is TRBV18, the J call TRBJ2-3; D remains ambiguous. V lost 6 bases and J lost 0, with 16 bases in between. CDR1 is KGHSH and CDR2 is LQKENI in the germline V gene. The CDR3 loop spans 16 amino acids. The CDR3 DNA is TGTGCCAGCTCCCCGAGCGTCCCGGCTAGCACAGATACGCAGTATTTT. It specifies CASSPSVPASTDTQYF.

The chain carries TRBV5-1 and TRBJ2-4; D is unresolved. The germline V and J ends were trimmed by 0 bases and 0 bases, with 13 bases remaining between them. Germline loops: CDR1 SGHRS, CDR2 YFSETQ. The CDR3 runs to 17 residues. The CDR3 reads CASSLGEGPRAKNIQYF. The CDR3 DNA is TGCGCCAGCAGCTTGGGTGAAGGCCCCCGAGCCAAAAACATTCAGTACTTC.

The chain is built from TRBV7-9 and TRBJ1-2, with D unclear. V lost 3 bases and J 2 bases, leaving 7 bases between the germline ends. This CDR3 region has 13 residues. Germline values: CDR1 SEHNR, CDR2 FQNEAQ (reference sequence). CDR3 in amino acids: CASSLAGNYGYTF. The CDR3 bases are TGTGCCAGCAGCTTGGCGGGAAACTATGGCTACACCTTC. Drawing the rest from reference TRBV7-9 and TRBJ1-2, the complete variable domain is DTGVSQNPRHKITKRGQNVTFRCDPISEHNRLYWYRQTLGQGPEFLTYFQNEAQLEKSRLLSDRFSAERPKGSFSTLEIQRTEQGDSAMYLCASSLAGNYGYTFGSGTRLTVV.

This clone was seen a handful of times. The CDR3 sequence: CASSSGRYYGYTF. The CDR3 nucleotides are TGTGCCAGTAGTTCAGGCAGATACTATGGCTACACCTTC. The rearrangement links TRBV19 to TRBJ1-2; D not resolved. Trimming left V 5 bases short and J 3 bases short, with 10 bases between. Germline V gives CDR1 LNHDA, CDR2 SQIVND (reference sequence). This CDR3 is 13 amino acids long.

The J gene is TRBJ1-1, the V gene TRBV7-9; TRBD1 is a possible D gene (6 bases). The germline V gene has CDR1 SEHNR and CDR2 FQNEAQ (reference sequence). V lost 3 bases and J 2 bases, leaving 13 bases between the germline ends. The CDR3 loop spans 15 amino acids. The CDR3 DNA reads TGTGCCAGCAGCTTTTATACAGGGATTAACACTGAAGCTTTCTTT. Encoded protein: CASSFYTGINTEAFF.

The chain is built from TRBV25-1 and TRBJ1-5, with D perhaps TRBD1 (5 bases). Per the germline V gene, CDR1 is MGHDK and CDR2 is SYGVNS. The CDR3 loop spans 15 amino acids. The germline V and J ends were trimmed by 2 bases and 6 bases, with 14 bases remaining between them. The CDR3 DNA reads TGTGCCAGCAGTGAACAGGGCGGGGGTTTTCAGCCCCAGCATTTT. This gives the protein CASSEQGGGFQPQHF.